The present entry profiles one T cell receptor beta chain with its context. Its antigen is as yet unknown. This sample was included in a study of cytomegalovirus exposure and HLA in healthy donors. Study results and caveats: Owing to their indistinguishability, certain V segments, notably TRBV6-2 and TRBV6-3, were excluded. Analysis performed later found about 18,000 TCR beta sequences associated with HLA alleles at 0.05 false discovery rate. Most sequenced TCRs were rare (though some public TCRs occurred in many donors).

Despite likely unrecorded immune exposures, the donors were nominally healthy at the time of sampling. Trimming cost V 3 bases and J 5 bases; bases outside gene matches: 5. The CDR3 runs 15 residues. Germline values: CDR1 KGHSH, CDR2 LQKENI. The PCR ran on 60 Vbeta and 13 Jbeta primers. The repertoire was sequenced with immunoSEQ multiplex PCR; TCRdb's copy has only in-frame clones and lacks some. Altogether approximately 94,000 clones are present, over 60% being singletons, with the ten largest covering more than 5%. The source of this sequence is a young man in good health and CMV-seropositive. The V gene is TRBV18, the J gene TRBJ2-1; 9 nucleotides agree with TRBD1. Material for sequencing was PBMCs. CDR3 in amino acids: CASSPGQGRNNEQFF. The CDR3 coding sequence is TGTGCCAGCTCACCGGGACAGGGAAGGAACAATGAGCAGTTCTTC.